Following are 23 T cell receptor beta chains from one sample sequenced in a study of T-cell memory formation after mild COVID-19. TCRdb redid the calling of the 5' RACE reads with MiXCR, one entry per CDR3 protein. The sample shows around 180,000 distinct CDR3 sequences, approximately 17% of them seen only once. Input material: PBMCs or a T cell subset sorted from them (not recorded which). All receptors derive from a man younger than 35 who had mild COVID-19 (a few samples of this study predate the infection). Cell type and time point are not known.

The chain carries TRBV10-3 and TRBJ2-3; D gene ambiguous. Germline CDR1 is ENHRY and CDR2 is SYGVKD. The CDR3 is 13 amino acids. Trimming took off 0 bases at V and 5 bases at J, with 6 bases between the two ends. The CDR3 nucleotides read TGTGCCATCAGTGAGTCGATGGGAGATACGCAGTATTTT. Its translation is CAISESMGDTQYF.

The CDR3 sequence is CASSQGGQPGANVLTF. The CDR3 bases are TGTGCCAGCAGCCAAGGAGGGCAGCCCGGGGCCAACGTCCTGACTTTC. This sequence joins TRBV3-1 and TRBJ2-6; weak D call: TRBD2 (5 bases). From germline, CDR1 is LGHDT and CDR2 YNNKEL (reference sequence). The CDR3 is 16 amino acids. Trimming removed 1 base at V and 4 bases at J, with 11 bases between.

This clonotype was counted a few times. The chain combines TRBV7-3 with TRBJ2-5; 7 positions match TRBD2. With V trimmed by 5 bases and J by 7 bases, 10 bases remained unmatched. This CDR3 is 14 amino acids long. CDR1 is SGHTA, CDR2 FQGTGA, per germline. The CDR3 DNA is TGTGCCAGCAGCCCCGCAGCGGGGTCGGGGACCCAGTACTTC. Its protein product is CASSPAAGSGTQYF.

The V and J genes are TRBV6-1 and TRBJ2-4; D remains ambiguous. V lost 1 base and J 1 base, leaving 5 bases between the germline ends. The CDR3 sequence is 14 residues long. Germline loops: CDR1 MNHNS, CDR2 SASEGT. This CDR3 is CASSEGDAKNIQYF. Here the CDR3 DNA reads TGTGCCAGCAGTGAAGGGGATGCCAAAAACATTCAGTACTTC.

This clonotype occurred a few times. CDR3 DNA: TGCGCCAGCAGCTTGGCCCCTCACGCGAACACCGGGGAGCTGTTTTTT. This gives the protein CASSLAPHANTGELFF. The chain joins TRBV5-1 to TRBJ2-2; D not resolved. The V gene's germline CDR1 is SGHRS and CDR2 YFSETQ. V dropped 0 bases and J dropped 0 bases, with 9 bases sitting between them. The CDR3 is made up of 16 amino acids.

V and J are TRBV20-1 and TRBJ2-4, with TRBD1 matching over 7 bases. CDR3 length equals 12 residues. Per germline, CDR1 DFQATT and CDR2 SNEGSKA (reference sequence). V lost 6 bases and J lost 9; bases outside the gene matches: 8. The chain's CDR3 is CSATPDRSIQYF. The DNA of the CDR3 is TGCAGTGCAACCCCGGACAGGTCCATTCAGTACTTC.

This clonotype was detected a few times. This chain links TRBV5-1 with TRBJ2-2; D is ambiguous. Trimming pared 0 bases from V and 7 bases from J, leaving 7 bases between. The germline V gene encodes CDR1 SGHRS and CDR2 YFSETQ. CDR3 size: 13 residues. CDR3 sequence (DNA): TGCGCCAGCAGCTTGGGTACGATCGGGGAGCTGTTTTTT. Encoded protein: CASSLGTIGELFF.

In its sample, this clonotype was seen a few times. The rearrangement links TRBV5-5 to TRBJ1-3; D is uncertain. Germline lookup yields CDR1 SGHKS and CDR2 YYEKEE (reference sequence). Trimming stripped 4 bases from V and 0 bases from J, with 17 bases between. The CDR3 runs 17 residues. This CDR3 reads CASSAAGKGRSGNTIYF. The CDR3 nucleotides are TGTGCCAGCAGCGCCGCCGGAAAAGGCCGCTCTGGAAACACCATATATTTT.

The rearrangement uses TRBV4-2 and TRBJ2-3; D perhaps matches TRBD2 (5 bases). The CDR3 runs to 16 residues. CDR1 is LGHNA and CDR2 is YNFKEQ in the germline V gene. Trimming left V 3 bases short and J 3 bases short, with 16 bases between. The CDR3 loop reads CASSQARAEVTDTQYF. The DNA of the CDR3 is TGTGCCAGCAGCCAGGCGAGGGCGGAGGTGACAGATACGCAGTATTTT.

This clonotype was seen a few times. V usage is TRBV4-2 and J usage is TRBJ1-5; D call uncertain. Germline V CDR1 and CDR2: LGHNA, YNFKEQ. This CDR3 region has 16 residues. V lost 0 bases, J lost 6 bases, and 15 bases lay in between. The CDR3 loop reads CASSQDTGSQSQPQHF. CDR3 sequence (DNA): TGTGCCAGCAGCCAAGATACGGGAAGCCAGAGTCAGCCCCAGCATTTT.

The genes are TRBV19 and TRBJ2-3, with D maybe TRBD1 (5 bases). The germline CDR1 and CDR2 sequences are LNHDA and SQIVND (reference sequence). V lost 6 bases to trimming and J lost 3 bases, with 16 bases between them. CDR3 length equals 15 residues. The CDR3 reads CASRSRADLTDTQYF. The CDR3 bases are TGTGCCAGTAGATCCAGGGCCGATTTGACAGATACGCAGTATTTT. Full variable domain (remainder filled in from reference TRBV19 and TRBJ2-3): DGGITQSPKYLFRKEGQNVTLSCEQNLNHDAMYWYRQDPGQGLRLIYYSQIVNDFQKGDIAEGYSVSREKKESFPLTVTSAQKNPTAFYLCASRSRADLTDTQYFGPGTRLTVL.

This clonotype was observed a few times. The chain carries TRBV24-1 and TRBJ2-1; 15 nucleotides match TRBD2. The V gene's germline CDR1 is KGHDR and CDR2 SFDVKD. This CDR3 is built from 16 residues. V lost 7 bases to trimming and J lost 7 bases; unmatched junction nucleotides: 7. In nucleotides, the CDR3 is TGTGCCACCAGCAACGGACTAGCGGGGGGGCGGAATGAGCAGTTCTTC. Translating gives CATSNGLAGGRNEQFF.

The chain recombines TRBV6-6 with TRBJ1-2, with no clear D. This CDR3 comprises 15 residues. V was cut by 8 bases and J by 1 base, with 17 bases left in between. Germline V gene lookup returns CDR1 MNHNY and CDR2 SVGAGI (reference sequence). This CDR3 is CASQNKGALNYGYTF. Written as DNA, the CDR3 is TGTGCCAGCCAAAATAAAGGTGCCCTTAACTATGGCTACACCTTC.

The chain is built from TRBV5-1 and TRBJ2-1; 9 positions agree with TRBD2. Losses at the gene ends were 2 bases for V and 6 bases for J; bases not matched to a gene: 6. The length of the CDR3 is 15 residues. Germline lookup yields CDR1 SGHRS and CDR2 YFSETQ. For the CDR3, the DNA is TGCGCCAGCAGCTTCCGCGGGGGGGCCCTCAATGAGCAGTTCTTC. It translates to CASSFRGGALNEQFF. The complete variable domain, with remaining parts taken from reference TRBV5-1 and TRBJ2-1, reads KAGVTQTPRYLIKTRGQQVTLSCSPISGHRSVSWYQQTPGQGLQFLFEYFSETQRNKGNFPGRFSGRQFSNSRSEMNVSTLELGDSALYLCASSFRGGALNEQFFGPGTRLTVL.

The CDR3 DNA sequence: TGTGCCATCCTAGGGTCTAGTGAGCAGTTCTTC. It codes for CAILGSSEQFF. This rearrangement joins TRBV28 to TRBJ2-1, with unresolved D. The ends were cut back, 10 bases at V and 9 bases at J, with 13 bases in the middle. This CDR3 comprises 11 residues. CDR1 and CDR2 from the germline V gene are MDHEN and SYDVKM.

The CDR3 DNA reads TGTGCCAGCAGCCCTCATCCCATTAAGTGGCAAGAGACCCAGTACTTC. This sequence encodes CASSPHPIKWQETQYF. The V gene is TRBV3-1, the J gene TRBJ2-5, with unresolved D. Germline V lookup: CDR1 LGHDT, CDR2 YNNKEL (reference sequence). Trimming shortened V by 4 bases and J by 2 bases, and 17 bases separated the two germline ends. The CDR3 length is 16 residues.

This chain links TRBV12-3 or TRBV12-4 with TRBJ2-7; maybe TRBD1 (5 bases). The CDR3 length is 13 residues. Trimming left V 1 base short and J 2 bases short, with 6 bases between. The CDR3 bases are TGTGCCAGCAGTTTAGTGGACACCTACGAGCAGTACTTC. Translation gives CASSLVDTYEQYF.

This clonotype was picked up a small number of times. This chain's CDR3 is CASSPTGGGYNEQFF. CDR3 coding DNA: TGTGCCAGCAGCCCGACCGGGGGGGGGTACAATGAGCAGTTCTTC. This chain connects TRBV5-5 to TRBJ2-1; 8 nucleotides match TRBD2. The germline CDR1 and CDR2 sequences are SGHKS and YYEKEE (reference sequence). Trimming took 4 bases from V and 4 from J; bases not matched to a gene: 7. This CDR3 spans 15 amino acids.

The chain uses TRBV6-5 and TRBJ1-2; D perhaps matches TRBD1 (5 bases). The CDR3 totals 14 residues. The germline gives CDR1 MNHEY, CDR2 SVGAGI. The germline V and J ends were trimmed by 2 bases and 2 bases, with 9 bases remaining between them. CDR3 sequence (DNA): TGTGCCAGCAGTTACGACGGGACCAACTATGGCTACACCTTC. As protein: CASSYDGTNYGYTF.

The gene calls are TRBV4-2 and TRBJ2-2; TRBD2 might be the D (7 bases). Germline CDR1 LGHNA, CDR2 YNFKEQ. Trimming took off 3 bases at V and 0 bases at J, with 14 bases between the two ends. The CDR3 covers 17 residues. The CDR3 coding sequence is TGTGCCAGCAGCCAGGGGGTAGGGGGGGCGAACACCGGGGAGCTGTTTTTT. Translation: CASSQGVGGANTGELFF.

Ten or more counts support this clonotype. The chain joins TRBV5-1 to TRBJ1-2; D not resolved. CDR3 size: 12 residues. Per germline, CDR1 SGHRS and CDR2 YFSETQ. Trimming left V 0 bases short and J 8 bases short, with 8 bases between. The CDR3 here is CASSLEGHGYTF. Here the CDR3 DNA reads TGCGCCAGCAGCTTGGAGGGTCACGGCTACACCTTC.

V and J are TRBV20-1 and TRBJ2-7, with D perhaps TRBD1 or TRBD2 (5 bases each). The CDR3 loop spans 14 amino acids. Germline V gene sequence: CDR1 DFQATT, CDR2 SNEGSKA (reference sequence). V lost 0 bases and J lost 4, with 13 bases in between. CDR3 sequence (DNA): TGCAGTGCTAGAGAGCCTAGGGACGCTTACGAGCAGTACTTC. Its translation is CSAREPRDAYEQYF.

This clonotype came up a few times. The chain combines TRBV20-1 with TRBJ2-7; TRBD1 aligns across 10 bases. The CDR3 consists of 12 residues. Trimming at V came to 6 bases and at J to 5 bases, leaving 4 bases not matched to a gene. Germline V gene sequence: CDR1 DFQATT, CDR2 SNEGSKA (reference sequence). The CDR3 loop reads CSAPGQGNEQYF. The CDR3 region has the DNA TGCAGTGCCCCGGGACAGGGGAACGAGCAGTACTTC.